One and the same sample provided the 5 T cell receptor beta chains below, sequenced in a study of CD8 T cells in Susac syndrome. After extraction with the RNeasy kit, roughly 0.5 to 1 ug of the RNA was reverse transcribed using random hexamers. TCRdb called the immunoSEQ multiplex PCR reads again in MiXCR, with one record for every CDR3 protein. The table lists about 150,000 distinct CDR3 sequences, 85% to 95% of them singletons, with roughly 0.17% in the top ten. Sequenced: CD8+ T cells from PBMCs. The receptors originated from a human donor with Susac syndrome.

The genes are TRBV20-1 and TRBJ1-1, with D perhaps TRBD1 (6 bases). In germline, CDR1 is DFQATT, CDR2 SNEGSKA (reference sequence). This CDR3 has 13 amino acids. Trimming stripped 0 bases from V and 4 bases from J, with 9 bases between. The CDR3 nucleotides read TGCAGTGCTAGAGATAAGGGGGGCACTGAAGCTTTCTTT. This sequence encodes CSARDKGGTEAFF.

The genes are TRBV30 and TRBJ2-7; maybe TRBD2 (5 bases). The CDR3 length is 17 residues. The germline gives CDR1 GTSNPN, CDR2 SVGIG (reference sequence). V dropped 1 base and J dropped 1 base, with 20 bases sitting between them. CDR3 nucleotide sequence: TGTGCCTGGAGTGCACTAGGATTCAGCATACGTTCCTACGAGCAGTACTTC. It encodes CAWSALGFSIRSYEQYF. Together with reference TRBV30 and TRBJ2-7, the CDR3 gives the full variable domain: SQTIHQWPATLVQPVGSPLSLECTVEGTSNPNLYWYRQAAGRGLQLLFYSVGIGQISSEVPQNLSASRPQDRQFILSSKKLLLSDSGFYLCAWSALGFSIRSYEQYFGPGTRLTVT.

This clonotype came up once. The chain is built from TRBV20-1 and TRBJ1-1; D not certain. The CDR3 loop spans 11 amino acids. CDR1 is DFQATT, CDR2 SNEGSKA, per germline (reference sequence). V was shortened by 5 bases and J by 4 bases, with 8 bases between the two germline ends. In DNA form, the CDR3 reads TGCAGTGCTCCCTTGGGCACTGAAGCTTTCTTT. Its protein product is CSAPLGTEAFF.

This rearrangement joins TRBV27 to TRBJ2-1, with D possibly being TRBD1 (5 bases). Germline V lookup: CDR1 MNHEY, CDR2 SMNVEV (reference sequence). With 10 bases removed from V and 0 bases from J, the gap between germline ends came to 13 bases. CDR3 length equals 14 residues. The CDR3 bases are TGTGCCACCGCTGGGGCCCCCTCCTACAATGAGCAGTTCTTC. It is translated as CATAGAPSYNEQFF.

V is TRBV7-6 and J is TRBJ1-4; no clear D. The CDR3 extends over 11 amino acids. V shed 1 base and J shed 6 bases, with 0 bases lying between them. Germline values: CDR1 SGHVS, CDR2 FNYEAQ. This CDR3 reads CASSLDEKLFF. CDR3 DNA sequence: TGTGCCAGCAGCTTAGATGAAAAACTGTTTTTT.